Below, 18 T cell receptor beta chains from the same sample are listed, as sequenced in a study of T-cell memory formation after mild COVID-19 (dated by TCRdb to the early 2020s). Libraries were made using 5' RACE. The instrument given in TCRdb is Illumina NovaSeq 6000. TCRdb itself trimmed the public reads at Q25 with fastp, ran MiXCR and retained productive beta chains. Here each entry gathers all rows of one CDR3 protein and keeps the most common genes and DNA. Here the sample has more than 300,000 distinct CDR3 sequences; approximately 22% occur a single time. 21% of the sample comes from the top ten. Sequencing input: PBMCs or a T cell subset sorted from them (not recorded which). These receptors came from a man in his late teens or twenties who had mild COVID-19 (a few samples of this study predate the infection). The sample titles of this study are shuffled in the database, so cell type and time point are left out; the donor was told from shared clones.

The CDR3 region has the DNA TGCGCCAGCAGTCAATGGGACATCCGAGGACGGGGTCATGAAGCTTTCTTT. Amino acids: CASSQWDIRGRGHEAFF. The chain couples TRBV23-1 to TRBJ1-1; tentatively, D is TRBD1 (6 bases). TRBV23-1 is known as an ORF, though its function is uncertain. The CDR3 has 17 amino acids. Trimming shortened V by 1 base and J by 7 bases, and 22 bases separated the two germline ends.

The rearrangement links TRBV7-9 to TRBJ2-7; TRBD1 matches at 8 bases. This CDR3 is built from 14 residues. Trimming removed 4 bases from V and 3 bases from J; junction bases left unmatched: 5. Germline lookup yields CDR1 SEHNR and CDR2 FQNEAQ (reference sequence). The CDR3 DNA sequence: TGTGCCAGCAGCTGGGCCGGGACAGGCTACGAGCAGTACGTC. Protein product: CASSWAGTGYEQYV.

In its sample, this clonotype was seen a few times. The CDR3 protein is CASSYSIGGQYEQYV. The CDR3 nucleotides read TGTGCCAGCAGTTACTCGATTGGGGGGCAGTACGAGCAGTACGTC. The J gene is TRBJ2-7, the V gene TRBV6-5, with D perhaps being TRBD1 or TRBD2 (6 bases each). CDR1 and CDR2 (germline): MNHEY, SVGAGI. The length of the CDR3 is 15 residues. The germline V and J ends were trimmed by 0 bases and 4 bases, with 13 bases remaining between them.

The chain combines TRBV5-8 with TRBJ2-5; 7 positions match TRBD1. The trim removed 4 bases at V and 2 bases at J, leaving 11 bases unmatched. The CDR3 covers 16 residues. The germline gives CDR1 SGHTS, CDR2 YDEGEE. DNA for the CDR3: TGTGCCAGCAGCCGGACGATAGGGGGCCTTCAAGAGACCCAGTACTTC. Its translation: CASSRTIGGLQETQYF. Drawing the rest from reference TRBV5-8 and TRBJ2-5, the complete variable domain is EAGVTQSPTHLIKTRGQQATLRCSPISGHTSVYWYQQALGLGLQFLLWYDEGEERNRGNFPPRFSGRQFPNYSSELNVNALELEDSALYLCASSRTIGGLQETQYFGPGTRLLVL.

A few counts support this clonotype. The chain joins TRBV7-7 to TRBJ2-1; tentative D call: TRBD2 (5 bases). V was shortened by 4 bases and J by 6 bases, with 10 bases between the two germline ends. The CDR3 is 13 residues long. Germline-derived CDR1 and CDR2 are SSHAT and FNYEAQ (reference sequence). CDR3 region: CASSSGNGNEQFF. The CDR3 DNA reads as TGTGCCAGCAGCTCCGGGAATGGCAATGAGCAGTTCTTC. The full variable domain, rest sourced from reference TRBV7-7 and TRBJ2-1, is GAGVSQSPRYKVTKRGQDVTLRCDPISSHATLYWYQQALGQGPEFLTYFNYEAQPDKSGLPSDRFSAERPEGSISTLTIQRTEQRDSAMYRCASSSGNGNEQFFGPGTRLTVL.

The gene calls are TRBV30 and TRBJ2-3, with TRBD1 identical over 7 bases. The length of the CDR3 is 13 residues. Trimming removed 2 bases from V and 1 base from J; junction bases left unmatched: 0. Per germline, CDR1 GTSNPN and CDR2 SVGIG (reference sequence). The CDR3 DNA is TGTGCCTGGAGTCAGGGGGGCACAGATACGCAGTATTTT. Translation gives CAWSQGGTDTQYF. Looking up the rest from reference TRBV30 and TRBJ2-3 gives the full variable domain: SQTIHQWPATLVQPVGSPLSLECTVEGTSNPNLYWYRQAAGRGLQLLFYSVGIGQISSEVPQNLSASRPQDRQFILSSKKLLLSDSGFYLCAWSQGGTDTQYFGPGTRLTVL.

The rearrangement joins TRBV6-2 or TRBV6-3 to TRBJ1-2; D perhaps matches TRBD1 (5 bases). The germline V and J ends were trimmed by 5 bases and 2 bases, with 18 bases remaining between them. There are 16 residues in the CDR3. Per germline, CDR1 MNHEY and CDR2 SVGEGT. CDR3: CASSGRGTENNYGYTF. In nucleotides, the CDR3 is TGTGCCAGCAGTGGGAGGGGTACGGAGAACAACTATGGCTACACCTTC.

This clonotype was counted a few times. This chain links TRBV4-1 with TRBJ2-3, with D hard to call. This CDR3 contains 14 residues. Trimming cost V 0 bases and J 4 bases, with 8 bases left between them. The V gene's germline CDR1 is MGHRA and CDR2 YSYEKL. The CDR3 loop reads CASSQDPRPDTQYF. The CDR3 DNA follows: TGCGCCAGCAGCCAAGACCCCCGCCCAGATACGCAGTATTTT.

In its sample, this clonotype was seen a few times. V and J are TRBV12-3 or TRBV12-4 and TRBJ1-1; D is ambiguous. V was shortened by 6 bases and J by 0 bases, with 11 bases between the two germline ends. The CDR3 totals 14 residues. The CDR3 loop is CASSMGGVNTEAFF. CDR3 nucleotide sequence: TGTGCCAGCAGCATGGGAGGAGTGAACACTGAAGCTTTCTTT.

The chain is built from TRBV4-1 and TRBJ1-5; D is unresolved. From germline, CDR1 is MGHRA and CDR2 YSYEKL. The length of the CDR3 is 14 residues. V lost 1 base and J lost 4, with 8 bases in between. DNA of the CDR3: TGCGCCAGCAGCCAAGGGACGACGAATCAGCCCCAGCATTTT. Its protein product is CASSQGTTNQPQHF.

V gene TRBV5-1 combines with J gene TRBJ2-3; 7 bases agree with TRBD1. V gave up 3 bases and J gave up 3 bases; unmatched junction bases: 7. In germline, CDR1 is SGHRS, CDR2 YFSETQ. The CDR3 contains 15 residues. The chain's CDR3 is CASSWDSQQTDTQYF. CDR3 sequence (DNA): TGCGCCAGCAGCTGGGACAGTCAACAGACAGATACGCAGTATTTT. The full variable domain, its missing parts supplied by reference TRBV5-1 and TRBJ2-3, is KAGVTQTPRYLIKTRGQQVTLSCSPISGHRSVSWYQQTPGQGLQFLFEYFSETQRNKGNFPGRFSGRQFSNSRSEMNVSTLELGDSALYLCASSWDSQQTDTQYFGPGTRLTVL.

This rearrangement joins TRBV6-6 to TRBJ2-7, with 7 bases matching TRBD1. This CDR3 is built from 15 residues. V shed 6 bases and J 1 base; nucleotides not matched to a gene: 9. Germline V gene sequence: CDR1 MNHNY, CDR2 SVGAGI (reference sequence). The DNA of the CDR3 is TGTGCCAGCAGGCGAGATAGGGGGCAGTCCTACGAGCAGTACTTC. Protein product: CASRRDRGQSYEQYF.

The rearrangement joins TRBV24-1 to TRBJ2-1, with D maybe TRBD2 (6 bases). The CDR3 consists of 16 residues. Trimming shortened V by 2 bases and J by 10 bases, and 20 bases separated the two germline ends. Germline V lookup: CDR1 KGHDR, CDR2 SFDVKD. The DNA of the CDR3 is TGTGCCACCAGTGATTCTGGGACTGCCCTTGAGGAGGAGCAGTTCTTC. As protein: CATSDSGTALEEEQFF.

V and J are TRBV19 and TRBJ2-3, with D perhaps matching TRBD2 (5 bases). The CDR3 has 14 residues. The V gene lost 4 bases and the J gene lost 3 bases, with 11 bases spanning the gap. Germline assignment: CDR1 LNHDA and CDR2 SQIVND (reference sequence). The CDR3 bases are TGTGCCAGTAGTACGAGGGCCTTTACAGATACGCAGTATTTT. This codes for CASSTRAFTDTQYF. The full variable domain, completed using reference TRBV19 and TRBJ2-3, is DGGITQSPKYLFRKEGQNVTLSCEQNLNHDAMYWYRQDPGQGLRLIYYSQIVNDFQKGDIAEGYSVSREKKESFPLTVTSAQKNPTAFYLCASSTRAFTDTQYFGPGTRLTVL.

This clonotype was counted ten times or more. The V call is TRBV11-2, the J call TRBJ2-7, with TRBD1 matching 7 bases. The CDR3 length is 15 residues. Germline CDR1 SGHAT, CDR2 FQNNGV. With V trimmed by 1 base and J by 4 bases, 7 bases remained unmatched. The CDR3 sequence is CASSLVSGTVYEQYF. In nucleotides, the CDR3 is TGTGCCAGCAGCTTAGTCTCTGGGACAGTATACGAGCAGTACTTC.

V gene TRBV6-2 or TRBV6-3 combines with J gene TRBJ1-1, with D tentatively TRBD1 (6 bases). Germline V CDR1 and CDR2: MNHEY, SVGEGT. V dropped 5 bases and J dropped 4 bases, with 14 bases sitting between them. The CDR3 covers 14 residues. The CDR3 here is CASSPDRRGTEAFF. CDR3 nucleotides: TGTGCCAGCAGTCCGGACAGACGGGGCACTGAAGCTTTCTTT.

This clonotype showed up just a few times. The CDR3 loop reads CASSQEGTTYGYTF. The CDR3 nucleotides read TGCGCCAGCAGCCAAGAGGGCACTACCTATGGCTACACCTTC. The chain combines TRBV4-1 with TRBJ1-2; D ambiguous. Trimming stripped 0 bases from V and 4 bases from J, with 9 bases between. Germline CDR1 reads MGHRA; CDR2 reads YSYEKL. The CDR3 is 14 amino acids.

The chain carries TRBV4-1 and TRBJ2-3, with 10 bases identical to TRBD2. This CDR3 comprises 15 residues. Germline CDR1 MGHRA, CDR2 YSYEKL. Losses at the gene ends were 5 bases for V and 2 bases for J; bases not matched to a gene: 4. CDR3 residues: CASSYTSGDTDTQYF. The CDR3 DNA reads as TGCGCCAGCAGCTATACTAGCGGGGACACAGATACGCAGTATTTT.